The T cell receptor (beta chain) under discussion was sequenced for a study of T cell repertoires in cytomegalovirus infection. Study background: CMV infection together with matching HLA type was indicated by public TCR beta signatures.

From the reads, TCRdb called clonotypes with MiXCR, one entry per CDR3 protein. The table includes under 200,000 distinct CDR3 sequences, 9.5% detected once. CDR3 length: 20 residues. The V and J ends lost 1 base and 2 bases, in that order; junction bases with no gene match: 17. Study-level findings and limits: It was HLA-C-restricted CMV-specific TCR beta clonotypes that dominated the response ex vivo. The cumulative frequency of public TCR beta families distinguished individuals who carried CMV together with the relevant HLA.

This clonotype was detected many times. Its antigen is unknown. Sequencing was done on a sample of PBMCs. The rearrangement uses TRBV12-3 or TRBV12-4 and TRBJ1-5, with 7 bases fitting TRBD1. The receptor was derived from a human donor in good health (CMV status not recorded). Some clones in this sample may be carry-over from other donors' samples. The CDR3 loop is CASSLVLRTGSFFRNQPQHF. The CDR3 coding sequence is TGTGCCAGCAGTTTAGTTTTGCGGACAGGTTCGTTTTTTCGCAATCAGCCCCAGCATTTT.